Following are 16 T cell receptor beta chains from one sample sequenced in a study of cytomegalovirus exposure and HLA in healthy donors. PCR used 60 Vbeta primers and 13 Jbeta primers. Sequencing used immunoSEQ multiplex PCR; TCRdb keeps in-frame clones, though not all of them. The profile covers around 130,000 clones, with roughly 88% appearing a single time and 2.5% to 3.5% taken by the ten largest. Sequenced input: PBMCs. All receptors come from a woman aged 18-29 years in good health and CMV-seropositive.

V gene TRBV5-4 combines with J gene TRBJ1-2; 7 bases match TRBD1. Losses at the gene ends were 6 bases for V and 2 bases for J; bases not matched to a gene: 4. This CDR3 comprises 13 residues. Germline-derived CDR1 and CDR2 are SGHNT and YYREEE (reference sequence). Written as DNA, the CDR3 is TGTGCCAGCACCCGGGACAGCAACTATGGCTACACCTTC. As protein: CASTRDSNYGYTF.

The chain carries TRBV5-1 and TRBJ2-2; D not certain. Trimming removed 0 bases from V and 11 bases from J, with 11 bases in between. Germline loops: CDR1 SGHRS, CDR2 YFSETQ. This CDR3 has 13 amino acids. Here the CDR3 reads CASSLAVSVELFF. The CDR3 nucleotides are TGCGCCAGCAGCTTGGCCGTATCAGTAGAGCTGTTTTTT.

This chain links TRBV9 with TRBJ1-3; a weak D match, TRBD1 (6 bases). Trimming removed 4 bases at V and 4 bases at J, with 15 bases between. In germline, CDR1 is SGDLS, CDR2 YYNGEE. This CDR3 comprises 15 residues. CDR3 loop: CASSPLQGSGNTIYF. CDR3 in DNA: TGTGCCAGCAGCCCCTTACAGGGCTCGGGAAACACCATATATTTT. The full variable domain, rest sourced from reference TRBV9 and TRBJ1-3, is DSGVTQTPKHLITATGQRVTLRCSPRSGDLSVYWYQQSLDQGLQFLIQYYNGEERAKGNILERFSAQQFPDLHSELNLSSLELGDSALYFCASSPLQGSGNTIYFGEGSWLTVV.

This clone was seen a single time. CDR3 sequence: CASSEGNRGGGEKLFF. Written as DNA, the CDR3 is TGTGCCAGCAGTGAAGGTAACAGGGGAGGAGGTGAAAAACTGTTTTTT. The chain employs TRBV2 and TRBJ1-4; 7 bases are a match to TRBD1. Germline CDR1 and CDR2: SNHLY and FYNNEI. With V trimmed by 1 base and J by 7 bases, 9 bases remained unmatched. This CDR3 spans 16 amino acids. Full variable domain (rest looked up from reference TRBV2 and TRBJ1-4): EPEVTQTPSHQVTQMGQEVILRCVPISNHLYFYWYRQILGQKVEFLVSFYNNEISEKSEIFDDQFSVERPDGSNFTLKIRSTKLEDSAMYFCASSEGNRGGGEKLFFGSGTQLSVL.

The chain uses TRBV6-5 and TRBJ2-3; 8 bases are shared with TRBD1. The V segment lost 1 base and the J segment 3 bases; nucleotides outside the gene matches: 3. The CDR3 consists of 15 residues. Germline CDR1 is MNHEY and CDR2 is SVGAGI. The CDR3 sequence is CASSYWDRPTDTQYF. DNA of the CDR3: TGTGCCAGCAGTTACTGGGACAGGCCGACAGATACGCAGTATTTT.

The chain employs TRBV6-1 and TRBJ2-2; D unclear. Trimming stripped 7 bases from V and 4 bases from J, with 13 bases between. Germline lookup yields CDR1 MNHNS and CDR2 SASEGT. The CDR3 has 14 residues. DNA for the CDR3: TGTGCCAGCACCACTACGTCGGGCACCGGGGAGCTGTTTTTT. It codes for CASTTTSGTGELFF.

The V and J genes are TRBV2 and TRBJ1-1; D gene unclear. Trimming shortened V by 4 bases and J by 4 bases, and 25 bases separated the two germline ends. The CDR3 has 18 amino acids. Germline CDR1 reads SNHLY; CDR2 reads FYNNEI. CDR3 DNA sequence: TGTGCCAGCAGTGTATCCTCGGACTTTAAATCACCTTTCACTGAAGCTTTCTTT. Translating it yields CASSVSSDFKSPFTEAFF.

This chain joins TRBV6-1 and TRBJ1-2; TRBD1 might be the D (5 bases). V lost 4 bases, J lost 8 bases, and 8 bases lay in between. This CDR3 spans 11 amino acids. CDR1 and CDR2 from the germline V gene are MNHNS and SASEGT. CDR3 coding DNA: TGTGCCAGCAGTGGGGGCATAGGCTACACCTTC. As protein: CASSGGIGYTF.

The chain employs TRBV9 and TRBJ2-1, with D possibly TRBD1 on 7 matching bases. CDR3 size: 15 residues. Germline V lookup: CDR1 SGDLS, CDR2 YYNGEE. The V gene lost 0 bases and the J gene lost 4 bases, with 11 bases spanning the gap. CDR3 loop: CASSVDPGGYNEQFF. The CDR3 nucleotides are TGTGCCAGCAGCGTAGACCCAGGGGGGTACAATGAGCAGTTCTTC.

This clone was observed once. V is TRBV5-1 and J is TRBJ2-7, with 7 nucleotides matching TRBD1. V shed 1 base, J shed 2 bases, and the junction held 12 bases outside the gene matches. The CDR3 is 17 amino acids. Germline V gene lookup returns CDR1 SGHRS and CDR2 YFSETQ. In DNA form, the CDR3 reads TGCGCCAGCAGCTTGAATCCAACAGGGGTGGTACCCTACGAGCAGTACTTC. Its translation is CASSLNPTGVVPYEQYF.

The J gene is TRBJ1-1, the V gene TRBV5-1; maybe TRBD1 (6 bases). There are 14 residues in the CDR3. The V gene lost 4 bases and the J gene lost 1 base, with 11 bases spanning the gap. CDR1 is SGHRS, CDR2 YFSETQ, per germline. CDR3 coding DNA: TGCGCCAGCAGCCCCTTAGGGGGGAACACTGAAGCTTTCTTT. The encoded protein is CASSPLGGNTEAFF.

The gene calls are TRBV5-5 and TRBJ1-6; possible D gene TRBD1, 5 bases. The CDR3 runs to 16 residues. Germline V gene lookup returns CDR1 SGHKS and CDR2 YYEKEE (reference sequence). Deletions cut 4 bases from V and 7 bases from J, with 18 bases between. Here the CDR3 reads CASSHFGGKGNSPLHF. CDR3 bases: TGTGCCAGCAGCCATTTTGGGGGGAAGGGAAATTCACCCCTCCACTTT.

V usage is TRBV27 and J usage is TRBJ2-5; D remains unclear. Between the trimmed V and J ends, which lost 5 bases and 9 bases, there was a span of 19 bases. CDR1 and CDR2 from the germline V gene are MNHEY and SMNVEV (reference sequence). The CDR3 length is 14 residues. The CDR3 DNA reads TGTGCCAGCAGTCCCGAGGCTACATCCCGGGCCCAGTACTTC. Protein: CASSPEATSRAQYF.

This sequence joins TRBV6-5 and TRBJ2-7; TRBD1 agrees at 7 bases. V shed 6 bases and J 0 bases; nucleotides not matched to a gene: 8. The CDR3 length is 15 residues. CDR1 is MNHEY and CDR2 is SVGAGI in the germline V gene. CDR3 in amino acids: CASRYTGTASYEQYF. CDR3 DNA sequence: TGTGCCAGCAGGTACACCGGGACAGCCTCCTACGAGCAGTACTTC.

In its sample, this clone was seen once. J is TRBJ1-6 and V is TRBV28; D perhaps matches TRBD1 (6 bases). Trimming left V 5 bases short and J 4 bases short, with 12 bases between. Per the germline V gene, CDR1 is MDHEN and CDR2 is SYDVKM. The CDR3 is 15 amino acids. Here the CDR3 DNA reads TGTGCCAGCAGTCCTCCGGACAGTTATAATTCACCCCTCCACTTT. It yields the protein CASSPPDSYNSPLHF.

This clone was counted once. CDR3 sequence reads: CASSLPGQGAHEQYF. CDR3 sequence (DNA): TGTGCCAGCAGCTTGCCGGGACAGGGTGCACACGAGCAGTACTTC. The rearrangement uses TRBV5-4 and TRBJ2-5; TRBD1 agrees at 9 bases. TRBJ2-7 matches the DNA end more closely, so the J call is doubtful. The CDR3 length is 15 residues. From germline, CDR1 is SGHNT and CDR2 YYREEE (reference sequence).